The 2 T cell receptor beta chains below were found in one sample sequenced in a study of beta chain features in type 1 diabetes. General study results and limits: Patients with Type 1 diabetes showed moderately but significantly shorter TCRB CDR3s in all four CD4+ subsets.

Their antigens are not known. The whole isolated RNA underwent reverse transcription, so sequencing captured expressed TCRB transcripts. Libraries were prepared by immunoSEQ multiplex PCR; TCRdb keeps only in-frame clonotypes and omits some of them. The sample contains approximately 27,000 clones, 49% of which appear only once. The sequenced sample consisted of stem cell memory CD4+ T cells from blood. All receptors derive from a man younger than 45 with type 1 diabetes.

The chain is built from TRBV6-6 and TRBJ1-1, with a tentative D call TRBD1 (5 bases). CDR3 length: 13 amino acids. The germline V gene has CDR1 MNHNY and CDR2 SVGAGI (reference sequence). V lost 6 bases and J 3 bases, leaving 11 bases between the germline ends. The CDR3 region is CASRVRGDTEAFF. In DNA form, the CDR3 reads TGTGCCAGCAGGGTAAGGGGTGACACTGAAGCTTTCTTT.

The rearrangement links TRBV29-1 to TRBJ2-7; D remains ambiguous. The CDR3 length is 11 residues. V lost 3 bases and J 7 bases, leaving 10 bases between the germline ends. The germline CDR1 and CDR2 sequences are SQVTM and ANQGSEA. In DNA form, the CDR3 reads TGCAGCGTTGAGTTGTACTTTGAGCAGTACTTC. This codes for CSVELYFEQYF.